A selection of T cell receptor beta chains follows, all from one sample in a study of CD8 T cells in Susac syndrome. One entry per CDR3 protein, called by TCRdb with MiXCR from the immunoSEQ multiplex PCR reads. Among 160,000 or so distinct CDR3 sequences, 94% were seen once, and the ten largest hold about 0.089%. Specimen: CD4+ T cells from PBMCs. Source of these receptors: a human donor with multiple sclerosis. The CDR3 runs from the conserved cysteine through the conserved F or W. A D gene is named only where the DNA matches it firmly. Part of the rows lack a size; the others show once, few, many or a class for expanded clones.

cdr3_nt cdr3_aa d_call j_call v_call clone_size
TGTGCCAGCAGCTCACCCCGGGGTGGCACAGATACGCAGTATTTT CASSSPRGGTDTQYF NA TRBJ2-3 TRBV7-9 NA
TGTGCCAGCAGCTTAGCCCTCAGGGCGGAAAAGAATGGCTACACCTTC CASSLALRAEKNGYTF NA TRBJ1-2 TRBV7-9 once
TGTGCCAGCAGCCTAAGCGGGGACTACAATGAGCAGTTCTTC CASSLSGDYNEQFF TRBD2 TRBJ2-1 TRBV9 NA
TGCGCCAGCAGCCAAGATCTCGGACTAGCGGCAGATACGCAGTATTTT CASSQDLGLAADTQYF TRBD2 TRBJ2-3 TRBV4-1 NA
TGTGCCAGCAGTACGCCGGGAGGGTTGGAGACCCAGTACTTC CASSTPGGLETQYF TRBD2 TRBJ2-5 TRBV5-6 few
TGTGCCAGCAGCCGGCGTGGGATCATGAACACTGAAGCTTTCTTT CASSRRGIMNTEAFF NA TRBJ1-1 TRBV3-1 NA
TGCAGCGCCACCGGGACTAGCGGCTCCTACGAGCAGTACTTC CSATGTSGSYEQYF TRBD2 TRBJ2-7 TRBV29-1 NA
TGTGCCAGCAGTGAAAGGGTTTTAGATCAGCCCCAGCATTTT CASSERVLDQPQHF NA TRBJ1-5 TRBV2 once
TGTGCCTGGACTGGGGCGGAAGGTACTGAAGCTTTCTTT CAWTGAEGTEAFF NA TRBJ1-1 TRBV30 NA
TGTGCCAGCAGCCCAACAGGGGGCAGGTTGGAGACCCAGTACTTC CASSPTGGRLETQYF TRBD1 TRBJ2-5 TRBV7-9 NA
TGTGCCAGCACCCTCGGGGGACTAGTCGACAATGAGCAGTTCTTC CASTLGGLVDNEQFF TRBD2 TRBJ2-1 TRBV5-4 NA
TGTGCCAGCAGTTACTCCTTGGGGGCTCAGCCCCAGCATTTT CASSYSLGAQPQHF NA TRBJ1-5 TRBV6-5 once
TGTGCCAGCAGCTTGGGAGGGGTCCGCAATCAGCCCCAGCATTTT CASSLGGVRNQPQHF NA TRBJ1-5 TRBV5-6 NA
TGCGCCAGCAGCCAAGGATGGGGAAATCAGCCCCAGCATTTT CASSQGWGNQPQHF NA TRBJ1-5 TRBV4-1 NA
TGTGCCAGCAGTCAGATGCAGGGGGCTACTGAAGCTTTCTTT CASSQMQGATEAFF TRBD1 TRBJ1-1 TRBV6-5 NA
TGTGCCAGTAGTCAAGCGTCGGGGCATGAGCAGTTCTTC CASSQASGHEQFF NA TRBJ2-1 TRBV19 NA
TGTGCCAGCAGTTACAGGGGGCGCCTGTCCAAAAACATTCAGTACTTC CASSYRGRLSKNIQYF TRBD1 TRBJ2-4 TRBV6-2/TRBV6-3 NA
TGTGCCAGTAGTAACCAGGGATTCGGGGATTCTGGAAACACCATATATTTT CASSNQGFGDSGNTIYF NA TRBJ1-3 TRBV19 NA
TGTGCCAGCAGTTACTTAGGCAGGCGAGACGAGCAGTACTTC CASSYLGRRDEQYF NA TRBJ2-7 TRBV6-6 NA
TGCGCCAGCAGCCAAGATCTGGGGCCGGGAGAGACCCAGTACTTC CASSQDLGPGETQYF NA TRBJ2-5 TRBV4-3 NA
TGTGCCAGCAGCGTAGAGGGATACCCTTCCGAAAAACTGTTTTTT CASSVEGYPSEKLFF NA TRBJ1-4 TRBV9 NA
TGTGCCAGCAGTGACATCCGTGGGAACACCGGGGAGCTGTTTTTT CASSDIRGNTGELFF NA TRBJ2-2 TRBV6-2/TRBV6-3 NA
TGTGCCAGCTCATCGACTAGCGGGAGAGCCGGGGAGCTGTTTTTT CASSSTSGRAGELFF TRBD2 TRBJ2-2 TRBV18 NA
TGTGCCACCAGTTCCAGGGGCGAGGGAGAGACCCAGTACTTC CATSSRGEGETQYF NA TRBJ2-5 TRBV24-1 NA
TGTGCCAGTAGTATGCAGGGACGGATAAACATTCAGTACTTC CASSMQGRINIQYF NA TRBJ2-4 TRBV19 NA
TGTGCCAGCAGCCAAACAGCCTACGAGCAGTACTTC CASSQTAYEQYF NA TRBJ2-7 TRBV3-1 NA
TGTGCCAGCAGCCCCCAAGGGGGCGGAGCCTACAATGAGCAGTTCTTC CASSPQGGGAYNEQFF TRBD1 TRBJ2-1 TRBV7-3 NA
TGTGCCAGCTTTCAGCGTTCCGATTCGGATACGCAGTATTTT CASFQRSDSDTQYF NA TRBJ2-3 TRBV18 NA
TGTGCCAGCAGTTCGGGACAGTCAGACGAGCAGTACTTC CASSSGQSDEQYF TRBD1 TRBJ2-7 TRBV28 NA
TGCAGCGTTGAACTACAGGGGGCGCGTGGAGCTTTCTTT CSVELQGARGAFF TRBD1 TRBJ1-1 TRBV29-1 once
TGCAGTGCTAGAGATCAGAAAGCGTATGAGCAGTTCTTC CSARDQKAYEQFF NA TRBJ2-1 TRBV20-1 once
TGTGCCAGCACAGGGGGTGACTTAGCTGGAGATACGCAGTATTTT CASTGGDLAGDTQYF TRBD1 TRBJ2-3 TRBV28 NA
TGTGCCAGCAGCCAAGGGCCGACGGGTGGAAACACCATATATTTT CASSQGPTGGNTIYF NA TRBJ1-3 TRBV3-1 NA
TGTGCCAGCTCACCAACTAGCGGGAGCCAGGAAGATACGCAGTATTTT CASSPTSGSQEDTQYF TRBD2 TRBJ2-3 TRBV18 NA
TGTGCCTGGTCTGAAGCTTTCTTT CAWSEAFF NA TRBJ1-1 TRBV30 NA
TGCAGTGCTGACCCCCCCCCGTTTTCGGCAGATACGCAGTATTTT CSADPPPFSADTQYF NA TRBJ2-3 TRBV20-1 NA
TGTGCCAGCAGTTTTAACAGACTCTACGAGCAGTACTTC CASSFNRLYEQYF NA TRBJ2-7 TRBV12-3/TRBV12-4 NA
TGTGCCAGCAGTTTAGGGGACCGGTCCTACGAGCAGTACTTC CASSLGDRSYEQYF NA TRBJ2-7 TRBV28 once
TGTGCCAGCAGCCGTGGGACAGCCTACGAGCAGTACTTC CASSRGTAYEQYF TRBD1 TRBJ2-7 TRBV12-3/TRBV12-4 NA
TGTGCCAGCAGCAAGGATACTCACTCCTACGAGCAGTACTTC CASSKDTHSYEQYF NA TRBJ2-7 TRBV9 NA
TGCGCCAGCAGCTCCCGACCGGGGGCGCAGGAGACCCAGTACTTC CASSSRPGAQETQYF NA TRBJ2-5 TRBV5-1 NA
TGCAGTGCTAGCAATGAAGCGGACGAGCAGTACTTC CSASNEADEQYF NA TRBJ2-7 TRBV20-1 NA